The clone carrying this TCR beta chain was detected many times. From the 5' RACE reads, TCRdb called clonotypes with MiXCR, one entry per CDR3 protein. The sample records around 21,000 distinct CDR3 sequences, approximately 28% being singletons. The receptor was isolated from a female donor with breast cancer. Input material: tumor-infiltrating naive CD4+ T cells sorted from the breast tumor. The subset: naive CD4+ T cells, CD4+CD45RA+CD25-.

The CDR3 loop is CASSSPRVRGLDTQYF. CDR3 nucleotides: TGTGCCAGCAGTTCCCCCCGCGTTCGAGGACTCGATACGCAGTATTTT. J is TRBJ2-3 and V is TRBV27, with a weak D call TRBD2 (5 bases). V was cut by 4 bases and J by 6 bases, with 20 bases left in between. The CDR3 is 16 amino acids. CDR1 MNHEY and CDR2 SMNVEV come from the germline V gene (reference sequence).